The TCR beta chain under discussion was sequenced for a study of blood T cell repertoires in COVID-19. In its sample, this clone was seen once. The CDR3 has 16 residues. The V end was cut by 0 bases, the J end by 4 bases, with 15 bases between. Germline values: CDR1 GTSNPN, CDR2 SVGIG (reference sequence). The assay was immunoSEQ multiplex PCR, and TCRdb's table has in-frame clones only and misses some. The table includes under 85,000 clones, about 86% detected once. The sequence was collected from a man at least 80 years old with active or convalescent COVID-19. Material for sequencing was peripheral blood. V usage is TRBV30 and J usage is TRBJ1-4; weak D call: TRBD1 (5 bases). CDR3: CAWSVGGAGLNEKLFF. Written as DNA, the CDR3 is TGTGCCTGGAGTGTGGGGGGAGCAGGCCTTAATGAAAAACTGTTTTTT.